These 20 T cell receptor beta chains came from one sample sequenced in a study of cytomegalovirus exposure and HLA in healthy donors. PCR employed 60 Vbeta and 13 Jbeta primers. Measured with immunoSEQ multiplex PCR; TCRdb has only the in-frame clones, and not every one. The table has more than 20,000 clones, roughly 73% seen once. Sequenced sample: PBMCs. The receptors originated from a male donor in good health and CMV-seronegative.

The chain uses TRBV7-9 and TRBJ1-2, with 7 bases matching TRBD1. From germline, CDR1 is SEHNR and CDR2 FQNEAQ (reference sequence). V was clipped by 5 bases and J by 0 bases; unmatched bases: 15. The CDR3 has 18 amino acids. The CDR3 coding sequence is TGTGCCAGCAGCCGAAACAACAAAGGGACAGACACTAACTATGGCTACACCTTC. Protein: CASSRNNKGTDTNYGYTF.

The chain links TRBV7-6 to TRBJ1-3; the match to TRBD1 covers 9 bases. Trimming removed 0 bases from V and 4 bases from J; junction bases left unmatched: 4. Germline CDR1 is SGHVS and CDR2 is FNYEAQ. The CDR3 loop spans 16 amino acids. For the CDR3, the DNA is TGTGCCAGCAGCTTAGCCGCGGGACAGGGCGGAAACACCATATATTTT. Protein: CASSLAAGQGGNTIYF. The full variable domain, its missing parts supplied by reference TRBV7-6 and TRBJ1-3, is GAGVSQSPRYKVTKRGQDVALRCDPISGHVSLYWYRQALGQGPEFLTYFNYEAQQDKSGLPNDRFSAERPEGSISTLTIQRTEQRDSAMYRCASSLAAGQGGNTIYFGEGSWLTVV.

The gene calls are TRBV9 and TRBJ2-1, with 7 bases aligning to TRBD2. From germline, CDR1 is SGDLS and CDR2 YYNGEE. V lost 3 bases and J lost 7; bases outside the gene matches: 10. The CDR3 has 15 amino acids. DNA of the CDR3: TGTGCCAGCAGCGCCTCTTTCTCGGGGGGTAATGAGCAGTTCTTC. It specifies CASSASFSGGNEQFF.

This clone has just a few counts. V gene TRBV19 combines with J gene TRBJ1-1; D might be TRBD1 (6 bases). From germline, CDR1 is LNHDA and CDR2 SQIVND (reference sequence). Trimming left V 3 bases short and J 6 bases short, with 11 bases between. The CDR3 length is 13 residues. CDR3 in DNA: TGTGCCAGTAGTATGTCCAGGGGTGCTGAAGCTTTCTTT. This codes for CASSMSRGAEAFF. The full variable domain, with the rest looked up from reference TRBV19 and TRBJ1-1, is DGGITQSPKYLFRKEGQNVTLSCEQNLNHDAMYWYRQDPGQGLRLIYYSQIVNDFQKGDIAEGYSVSREKKESFPLTVTSAQKNPTAFYLCASSMSRGAEAFFGQGTRLTVV.

This sequence joins TRBV7-6 and TRBJ2-2; 12 positions match TRBD1. Germline V gene lookup returns CDR1 SGHVS and CDR2 FNYEAQ. Trimming removed 3 bases from V and 2 bases from J; junction bases left unmatched: 7. The CDR3 extends over 18 amino acids. The CDR3 is CASSFTSGTGGNTGELFF. The CDR3 coding sequence is TGTGCCAGCAGCTTCACCTCCGGGACAGGGGGCAACACCGGGGAGCTGTTTTTT.

The genes are TRBV6-1 and TRBJ2-5; TRBD2 aligns across 7 bases. The J call may be in error: the DNA end matches TRBJ2-7 better. This CDR3 spans 14 amino acids. CDR1 is MNHNS and CDR2 is SASEGT in the germline V gene. The DNA of the CDR3 is TGTGCCAGCAGAGCCGGGACTACCGACTACGAGCAGTACTTC. Protein sequence: CASRAGTTDYEQYF.

Notes on this clone: Germline is not matched at one junction end, which may reflect a read error. The chain uses TRBV6-1 and TRBJ2-1, with 11 bases fitting TRBD1. Germline V gives CDR1 MNHNS, CDR2 SASEGT. The CDR3 runs 15 residues. Written as DNA, the CDR3 is TGTGCCTGCAGGAAGACCGGGACAGGGGGCAATGAGCAGTTCTTC. As protein: CACRKTGTGGNEQFF.

V is TRBV28 and J is TRBJ2-1, with 11 bases matching TRBD2. The J segment lost 4 bases and the V segment lost 7 bases, leaving 3 bases of the junction unmatched. This CDR3 contains 14 residues. Per the germline V gene, CDR1 is MDHEN and CDR2 is SYDVKM. The CDR3 nucleotides are TGTGCCAGCAAGACTAGCGGGACTTACAATGAGCAGTTCTTC. This encodes CASKTSGTYNEQFF.

The chain uses TRBV6-5 and TRBJ1-6; D is uncertain. This CDR3 comprises 16 residues. With 0 bases removed from V and 5 bases from J, the gap between germline ends came to 11 bases. CDR1 is MNHEY, CDR2 SVGAGI, per germline. CDR3 nucleotides: TGTGCCAGCAGTTACTCGGAGGCAGGCCATAATTCACCCCTCCACTTT. It encodes CASSYSEAGHNSPLHF.

On this clone itself: This specimen includes other DNA sequences encoding the same CDR3. This CDR3 reads CASSASGGATDTQYF. The DNA of the CDR3 is TGTGCCAGCAGCGCTAGCGGGGGGGCCACAGATACGCAGTATTTT. The chain recombines TRBV9 with TRBJ2-3, with 12 bases lining up with TRBD2. The CDR3 is made up of 15 amino acids. Germline CDR1 reads SGDLS; CDR2 reads YYNGEE. With 3 bases clipped from V and 2 bases from J, the junction kept 1 base outside the gene matches.

The chain recombines TRBV28 with TRBJ2-7; 7 positions agree with TRBD1. CDR3 length equals 13 residues. Germline loops: CDR1 MDHEN, CDR2 SYDVKM. V was clipped by 8 bases and J by 2 bases; unmatched bases: 6. CDR3 region: CASGKGAAYEQYF. CDR3 DNA: TGTGCCAGCGGCAAGGGGGCTGCCTACGAGCAGTACTTC. Combining the CDR3 with reference TRBV28 and TRBJ2-7 gives the whole variable domain DVKVTQSSRYLVKRTGEKVFLECVQDMDHENMFWYRQDPGLGLRLIYFSYDVKMKEKGDIPEGYSVSREKKERFSLILESASTNQTSMYLCASGKGAAYEQYFGPGTRLTVT.

The gene calls are TRBV19 and TRBJ2-1, with 7 bases that match TRBD1. CDR3 length: 15 residues. J lost 5 bases, V lost 6 bases, and 10 bases had no gene match. Germline CDR1 is LNHDA and CDR2 is SQIVND (reference sequence). The DNA of the CDR3 is TGTGCCAGTAGGTTCAGGGGGAGTGGGGACAATGAGCAGTTCTTC. It is translated as CASRFRGSGDNEQFF.

The rearrangement links TRBV6-4 to TRBJ1-2; 11 bases align to TRBD1. CDR1 and CDR2 from the germline V gene are MRHNA and SNTAGT. V lost 2 bases to trimming and J lost 4 bases; unmatched junction nucleotides: 0. The CDR3 length is 14 residues. The CDR3 is CASSDGTGGYGYTF. DNA of the CDR3: TGTGCCAGCAGTGACGGGACAGGGGGCTATGGCTACACCTTC.

The CDR3 spells CASSGGQGAAHGEAFF. In DNA form, the CDR3 reads TGCGCCAGCAGCGGGGGACAGGGGGCCGCACATGGTGAAGCTTTCTTT. This sequence joins TRBV5-1 and TRBJ1-1, with 12 positions matching TRBD1. Germline V gene lookup returns CDR1 SGHRS and CDR2 YFSETQ. V lost 4 bases to trimming and J lost 7 bases; unmatched junction nucleotides: 11. This CDR3 has 16 residues.

The V gene is TRBV9, the J gene TRBJ2-5, with 11 bases identical to TRBD2. With V trimmed by 0 bases and J by 11 bases, 9 bases remained unmatched. CDR1 is SGDLS and CDR2 is YYNGEE in the germline V gene. The CDR3 has 15 amino acids. This CDR3 is CASSVGGLAGGEQYF. The CDR3, as DNA: TGTGCCAGCAGCGTAGGAGGGCTAGCGGGAGGTGAGCAGTACTTC.

This clone was detected only once. CDR3 sequence (DNA): TGTGCCAGCGGACCCGGGACATCTGTTCTGTTTTTT. Its protein product is CASGPGTSVLFF. The rearrangement uses TRBV28 and TRBJ2-2, with D perhaps matching TRBD1 (6 bases). The CDR3 runs to 12 residues. V was pared by 8 bases and J by 14 bases, with 18 bases between. The germline V gene encodes CDR1 MDHEN and CDR2 SYDVKM.

The V and J genes are TRBV5-4 and TRBJ2-3; 11 bases line up with TRBD2. Trimming cost V 4 bases and J 2 bases; bases outside gene matches: 6. There are 16 residues in the CDR3. Germline CDR1 and CDR2: SGHNT and YYREEE (reference sequence). This CDR3 is CASSRGLAGVTDTQYF. As DNA, the CDR3 is TGTGCCAGCAGCAGAGGACTAGCGGGTGTCACAGATACGCAGTATTTT.

The chain couples TRBV7-3 to TRBJ2-1, with 10 bases fitting TRBD2. V shed 6 bases and J 0 bases; nucleotides not matched to a gene: 2. CDR3 size: 15 residues. Germline CDR1 is SGHTA and CDR2 is FQGTGA. The CDR3 coding sequence is TGTGCCAGCAGAGCTAGCGGGAGCTCCTACAATGAGCAGTTCTTC. It yields the protein CASRASGSSYNEQFF.

The chain is built from TRBV7-2 and TRBJ2-3, with D hard to call. Between the trimmed V and J ends, which lost 6 bases and 4 bases, there was a span of 17 bases. CDR1 and CDR2 from the germline V gene are SGHTA and FQGNSA. The length of the CDR3 is 15 residues. The DNA of the CDR3 is TGTGCCAGCAGTAGCTACCCAGTTCCTCCAGATACGCAGTATTTT. It encodes CASSSYPVPPDTQYF.

This chain connects TRBV7-9 to TRBJ2-4; 8 nucleotides line up with TRBD2. Germline CDR1 and CDR2: SEHNR and FQNEAQ (reference sequence). V lost 1 base to trimming and J lost 5 bases; unmatched junction nucleotides: 10. The CDR3 contains 17 residues. The CDR3 here is CASSLGSRPGLENIQYF. CDR3 DNA: TGTGCCAGCAGCTTAGGGAGCAGACCGGGACTAGAAAACATTCAGTACTTC. Using reference TRBV7-9 and TRBJ2-4 for the parts outside the CDR3, the full variable domain is DTGVSQNPRHKITKRGQNVTFRCDPISEHNRLYWYRQTLGQGPEFLTYFQNEAQLEKSRLLSDRFSAERPKGSFSTLEIQRTEQGDSAMYLCASSLGSRPGLENIQYFGAGTRLSVL.